The text below deals with one T cell receptor beta chain. What it binds is not known. Naivety among CD8 cells was defined by CD45RO negativity and positive CCR7 selection, thereby excluding terminally differentiated effector memory CD45RA+ cells. Method: immunoSEQ multiplex PCR; TCRdb's copy keeps in-frame clones and lacks some. The sample holds 750,000 to 1,000,000 clones, more than 85% seen once. The sample comes from a study of shared clonotypes between healthy human individuals. In germline, CDR1 is LGHNA, CDR2 YNFKEQ. V was pared by 1 base and J by 4 bases, with 15 bases between. This CDR3 is 16 amino acids long. Study-level findings and limits: A handful of donors showed sharing of approximately 5% of naive CD4 clonotypes. Clonotypes which were not shared had lower generation probabilities than clonotypes that all four donors shared.

This TCR derives from a man aged 25-45 years in good health. V and J are TRBV4-2 and TRBJ2-3, with D hard to call. Material for sequencing was naive CD8+ T cells sorted from blood. The CDR3 protein is CASSQVGPVTPDTQYF. Written as DNA, the CDR3 is TGTGCCAGCAGCCAAGTCGGTCCGGTTACTCCAGATACGCAGTATTTT.